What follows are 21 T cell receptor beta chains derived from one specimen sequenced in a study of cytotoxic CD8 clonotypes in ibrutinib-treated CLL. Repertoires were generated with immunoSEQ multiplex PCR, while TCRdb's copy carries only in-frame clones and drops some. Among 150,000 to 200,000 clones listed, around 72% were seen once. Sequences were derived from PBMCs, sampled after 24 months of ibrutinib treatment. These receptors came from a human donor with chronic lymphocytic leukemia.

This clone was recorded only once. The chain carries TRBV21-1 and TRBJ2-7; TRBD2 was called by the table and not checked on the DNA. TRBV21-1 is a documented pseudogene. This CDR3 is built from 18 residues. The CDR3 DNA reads TGTGCCAGCCCGAGACCCGGACTAGCGGCCGACTATCCCTACGAGCAGTACTTC. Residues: CASPRPGLAADYPYEQYF.

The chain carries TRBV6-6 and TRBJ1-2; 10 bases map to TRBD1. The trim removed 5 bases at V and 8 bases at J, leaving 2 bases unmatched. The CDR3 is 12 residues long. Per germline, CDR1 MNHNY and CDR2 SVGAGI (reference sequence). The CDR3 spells CASSRTGGGYTF. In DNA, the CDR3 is TGTGCCAGCAGTAGGACAGGGGGAGGCTACACCTTC.

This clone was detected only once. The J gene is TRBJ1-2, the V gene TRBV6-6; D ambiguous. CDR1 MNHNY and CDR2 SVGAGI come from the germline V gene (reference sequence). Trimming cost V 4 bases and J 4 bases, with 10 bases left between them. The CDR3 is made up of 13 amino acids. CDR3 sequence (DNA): TGTGCCAGCAGTTCCCAGGAAGGCTATGGCTACACCTTC. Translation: CASSSQEGYGYTF.

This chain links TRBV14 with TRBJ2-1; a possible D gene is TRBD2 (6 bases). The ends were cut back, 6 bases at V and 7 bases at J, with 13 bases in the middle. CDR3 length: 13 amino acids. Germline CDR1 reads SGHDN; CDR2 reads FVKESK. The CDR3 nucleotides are TGTGCCAGCAGTCTACGTGGGGGGAATGAGCAGTTCTTC. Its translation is CASSLRGGNEQFF. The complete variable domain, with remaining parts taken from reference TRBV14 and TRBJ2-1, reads EAGVTQFPSHSVIEKGQTVTLRCDPISGHDNLYWYRRVMGKEIKFLLHFVKESKQDESGMPNNRFLAERTGGTYSTLKVQPAELEDSGVYFCASSLRGGNEQFFGPGTRLTVL.

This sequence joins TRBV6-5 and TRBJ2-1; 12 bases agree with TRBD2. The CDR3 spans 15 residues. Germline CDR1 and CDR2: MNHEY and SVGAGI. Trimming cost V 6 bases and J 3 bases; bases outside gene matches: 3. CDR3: CASSLLAGGYNEQFF. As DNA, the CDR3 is TGTGCCAGCAGCCTACTAGCGGGAGGCTACAATGAGCAGTTCTTC.

The CDR3 is CASSTKALAGGGEQFF. The DNA for the CDR3 is TGTGCCAGCAGCACAAAGGCACTAGCGGGAGGCGGGGAGCAGTTCTTC. The chain uses TRBV5-4 and TRBJ2-1; TRBD2 matches at 12 bases. Trimming cost V 4 bases and J 10 bases; bases outside gene matches: 12. Germline CDR1 reads SGHNT; CDR2 reads YYREEE (reference sequence). This CDR3 contains 16 residues. The full variable domain, in which reference TRBV5-4 and TRBJ2-1 provide the parts outside the CDR3, is ETGVTQSPTHLIKTRGQQVTLRCSSQSGHNTVSWYQQALGQGPQFIFQYYREEENGRGNFPPRFSGLQFPNYSSELNVNALELDDSALYLCASSTKALAGGGEQFFGPGTRLTVL.

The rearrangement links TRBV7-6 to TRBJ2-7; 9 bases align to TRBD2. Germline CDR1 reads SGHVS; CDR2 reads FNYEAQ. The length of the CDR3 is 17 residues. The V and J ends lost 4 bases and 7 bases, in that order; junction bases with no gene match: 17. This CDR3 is CASSSQPHGAGGREQYF. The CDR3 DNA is TGTGCCAGCAGCTCACAACCCCATGGAGCGGGAGGACGGGAGCAGTACTTC.

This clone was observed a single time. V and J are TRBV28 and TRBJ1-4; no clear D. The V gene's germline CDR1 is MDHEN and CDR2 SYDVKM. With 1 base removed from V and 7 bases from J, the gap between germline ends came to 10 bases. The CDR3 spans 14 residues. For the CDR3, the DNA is TGTGCCAGCAGTTTATTAGGAATGGGTGAAAAACTGTTTTTT. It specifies CASSLLGMGEKLFF.

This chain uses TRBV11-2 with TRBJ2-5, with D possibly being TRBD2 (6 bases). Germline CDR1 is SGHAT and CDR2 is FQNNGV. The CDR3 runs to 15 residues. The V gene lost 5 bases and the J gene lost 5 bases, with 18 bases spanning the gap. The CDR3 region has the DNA TGTGCCAGCAGCGCAACTGGCGGACTAAGGGAGACCCAGTACTTC. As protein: CASSATGGLRETQYF.

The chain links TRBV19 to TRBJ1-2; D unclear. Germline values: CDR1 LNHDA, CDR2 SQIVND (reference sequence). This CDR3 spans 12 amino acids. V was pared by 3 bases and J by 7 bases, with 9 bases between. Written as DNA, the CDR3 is TGTGCCAGTAGTATCGTCGGCACTGGCTACACCTTC. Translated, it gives CASSIVGTGYTF.

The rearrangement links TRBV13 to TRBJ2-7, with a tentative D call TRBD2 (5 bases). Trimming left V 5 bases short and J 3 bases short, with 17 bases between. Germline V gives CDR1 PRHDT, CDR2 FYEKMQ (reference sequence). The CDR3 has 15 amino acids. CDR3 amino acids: CASSRGSHINYEQYF. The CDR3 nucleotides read TGTGCCAGCAGCCGGGGTTCTCACATCAACTACGAGCAGTACTTC.

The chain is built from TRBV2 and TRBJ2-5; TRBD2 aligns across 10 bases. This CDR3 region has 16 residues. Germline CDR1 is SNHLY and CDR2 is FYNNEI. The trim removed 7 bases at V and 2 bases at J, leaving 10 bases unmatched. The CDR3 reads CASTWLAGAGQETQYF. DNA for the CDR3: TGTGCCAGCACGTGGCTAGCGGGAGCAGGACAAGAGACCCAGTACTTC.

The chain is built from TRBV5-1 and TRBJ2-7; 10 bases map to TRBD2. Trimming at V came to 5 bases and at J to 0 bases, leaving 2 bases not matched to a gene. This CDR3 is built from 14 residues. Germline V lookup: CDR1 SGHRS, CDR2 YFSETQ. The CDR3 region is CASSLAGDSYEQYF. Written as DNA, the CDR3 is TGCGCCAGCAGTCTAGCGGGAGACTCCTACGAGCAGTACTTC.

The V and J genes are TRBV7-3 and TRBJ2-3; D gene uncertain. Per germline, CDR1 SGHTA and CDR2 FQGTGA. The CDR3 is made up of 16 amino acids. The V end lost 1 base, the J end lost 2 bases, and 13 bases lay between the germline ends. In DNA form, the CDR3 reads TGTGCCAGCAGCTTAAGATTTAGAGGAAACACAGATACGCAGTATTTT. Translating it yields CASSLRFRGNTDTQYF.

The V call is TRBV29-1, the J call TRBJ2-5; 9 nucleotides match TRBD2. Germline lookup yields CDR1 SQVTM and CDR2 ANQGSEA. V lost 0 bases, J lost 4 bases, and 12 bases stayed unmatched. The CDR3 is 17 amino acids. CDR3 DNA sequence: TGCAGCGTTGAAGATCTTGTTGCTAGCGGGAAAGGAGAGACCCAGTACTTC. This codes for CSVEDLVASGKGETQYF.

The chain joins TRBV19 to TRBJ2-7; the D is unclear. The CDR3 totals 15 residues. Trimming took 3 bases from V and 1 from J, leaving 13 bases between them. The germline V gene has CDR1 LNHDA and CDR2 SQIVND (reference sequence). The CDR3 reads CASSMYGDGSYEQYF. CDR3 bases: TGTGCCAGTAGTATGTATGGAGACGGGTCCTACGAGCAGTACTTC.

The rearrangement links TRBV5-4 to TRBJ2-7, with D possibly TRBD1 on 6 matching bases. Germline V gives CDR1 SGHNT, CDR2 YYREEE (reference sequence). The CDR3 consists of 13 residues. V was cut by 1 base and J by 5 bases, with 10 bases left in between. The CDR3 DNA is TGTGCCAGCAGCTTGAACAGGGACGACGAGCAGTACTTC. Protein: CASSLNRDDEQYF.

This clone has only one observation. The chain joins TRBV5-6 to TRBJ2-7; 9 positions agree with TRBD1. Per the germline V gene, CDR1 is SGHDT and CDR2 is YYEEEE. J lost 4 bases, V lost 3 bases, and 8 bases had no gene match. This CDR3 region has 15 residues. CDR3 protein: CASSSSPGTGYEQYF. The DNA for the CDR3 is TGTGCCAGCAGCTCAAGTCCCGGGACAGGGTACGAGCAGTACTTC.

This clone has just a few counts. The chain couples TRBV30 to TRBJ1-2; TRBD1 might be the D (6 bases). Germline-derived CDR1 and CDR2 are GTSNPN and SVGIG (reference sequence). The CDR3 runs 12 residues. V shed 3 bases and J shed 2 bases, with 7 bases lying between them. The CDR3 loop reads CAWRDSNYGYTF. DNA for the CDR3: TGTGCCTGGAGGGACAGCAACTATGGCTACACCTTC.

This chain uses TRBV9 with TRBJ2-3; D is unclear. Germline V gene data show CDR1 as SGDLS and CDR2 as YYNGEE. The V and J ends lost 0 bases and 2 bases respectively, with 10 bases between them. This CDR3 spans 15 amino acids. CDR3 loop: CASSVGSGSTDTQYF. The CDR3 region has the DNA TGTGCCAGCAGCGTAGGGTCCGGGTCCACAGATACGCAGTATTTT.

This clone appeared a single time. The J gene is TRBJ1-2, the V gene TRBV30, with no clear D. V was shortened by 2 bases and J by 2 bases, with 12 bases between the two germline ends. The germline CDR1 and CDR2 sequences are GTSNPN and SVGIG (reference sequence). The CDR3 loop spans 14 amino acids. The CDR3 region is CAWSHLQINYGYTF. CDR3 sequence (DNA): TGTGCCTGGAGTCATCTACAGATAAACTATGGCTACACCTTC. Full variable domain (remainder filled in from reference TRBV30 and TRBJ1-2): SQTIHQWPATLVQPVGSPLSLECTVEGTSNPNLYWYRQAAGRGLQLLFYSVGIGQISSEVPQNLSASRPQDRQFILSSKKLLLSDSGFYLCAWSHLQINYGYTFGSGTRLTVV.